The source of this T cell receptor beta chain is a study of blood T cell repertoires in COVID-19. Study information: The United States, Italy and Spain were the sources of the acute and convalescent COVID-19 samples. Sources were T cells, B-cell-depleted T cells, or PBMCs; the material itself was cDNA or gDNA.

As concerns this clone: At one end the junction does not follow the germline gene, possibly because of a read error.

Authors' methods: From reference gene primer amplification, estimates of nucleated cell counts were derived. Profiling relied on immunoSEQ multiplex PCR, and the TCRdb table lists in-frame clones only, not all of them. Clone size and the V and J calls come from that table; the DNA yielded D and trimming. The table records tens of thousands of clones, more than 85% of them present only once. Sequenced sample: peripheral blood. This sequence was found in a man aged 45 to 65 in a cohort sampled during active COVID-19.

In DNA, the CDR3 is TGTGCTAGCAGCTACAGGGATGGGGGTGAGCAGTTCTTC. As protein: CASSYRDGGEQFF. V and J are TRBV7-7 and TRBJ2-1, with D possibly TRBD1 on 6 matching bases. CDR3 length: 13 amino acids. Per germline, CDR1 SSHAT and CDR2 FNYEAQ (reference sequence).